By share, the clone carrying this T cell receptor beta chain counts as medium-sized. The data stem from a study of tumor-infiltrating lymphocytes in oesophageal squamous cell carcinoma. TCRdb itself ran the PCR reads through MiXCR, one entry per CDR3 protein. In the table there are fewer than 20,000 distinct CDR3 sequences, around 38% of which are singletons. Trimming cost V 0 bases and J 4 bases; bases outside gene matches: 3. This CDR3 contains 15 residues. Germline loops: CDR1 SEHNR, CDR2 FQNEAQ (reference sequence). Sequences were obtained from normal esophageal tissue next to the tumor. The V and J genes are TRBV7-9 and TRBJ2-5; 9 bases agree with TRBD2. The sequence was collected from a male donor with esophageal squamous cell carcinoma. The CDR3 bases are TGTGCCAGCAGCTTAGCTAGCGGGAGAGGAGAGACCCAGTACTTC. The encoded protein is CASSLASGRGETQYF.